This TCR beta chain is from a study of neurological immune-mediated disorders. MiXCR, applied by TCRdb to the 5' RACE reads, yields one record per CDR3 protein. The sample contains more than 75,000 distinct CDR3 sequences, 10% of which appear only once. This clonotype was detected ten times or more. Its specificity is unknown. Whole-study findings and limits: Sharing of CDR3 amino acid sequences among expanded clones across subjects was absent, suggesting private repertoires in all groups.

The study drew its healthy controls from blood bank volunteers in Maryland, USA. Stored at -80 C, 2 million PBMCs were the source of the unsorted libraries. Trimming left V 1 base short and J 11 bases short, with 15 bases between. The CDR3 totals 13 residues. Germline lookup yields CDR1 SGHRS and CDR2 YFSETQ. The sequencing input was PBMCs. This sequence was found in a middle-aged man in good health. This chain connects TRBV5-1 to TRBJ1-1; D uncertain. The CDR3 region is CASSLMGSSDAFF. CDR3 in DNA: TGCGCCAGCAGCTTGATGGGGAGCTCAGACGCTTTCTTT.